The sequence of this T cell receptor beta chain was determined in a study of blood T cells in healthy people across ages. General study results and limits: Higher diversity and more naive CD4+ cells were features of long-lived donors, compared to aged donors. The study found TCR beta diversity correlated strongly with naive T cell percentage. PBMCs went unsorted, and a conclusive naive versus antigen-experienced comparison was therefore prevented.

A second PCR of about 6 to 12 cycles used a sample-barcoded 5' primer and a J-beta primer mix. MiXCR, applied by TCRdb to the 5' RACE reads, yields one record per CDR3 protein. The profile covers roughly 720,000 distinct CDR3 sequences, with less than 70% appearing a single time and around 41% taken by the ten largest. The authors extracted at least 5 micrograms of total RNA per sample. Regarding this clonotype: Its antigen is unknown. One junction end disagrees with the germline gene, perhaps due to a read error.

The CDR3 loop spans 15 amino acids. Germline V lookup: CDR1 SGHTA, CDR2 FQGNSA. Sequencing used blood. The origin of this receptor is a man older than 75 in good health. V and J are TRBV7-2 and TRBJ1-1; 10 bases agree with TRBD1. CDR3 in DNA: TGTGCCATCAGCTCCCGACAGGGGGCGGTCACTGAAGCTTTCTTT. This gives the protein CAISSRQGAVTEAFF.